The 18 T cell receptor beta chains given below trace back to one sample, sequenced in a study of T cell responses to AZD1222 COVID-19 vaccine. Here immunoSEQ multiplex PCR was the method, and the copy in TCRdb shows in-frame clones only, minus some. This sample yields tens of thousands of clones, of which around four fifths are seen a single time; 20% to 25% belongs to the top ten. The sample here was peripheral blood, taken on day 0 of MenACWY control vaccination. Receptors originate from an adult in good health.

The J gene is TRBJ2-1, the V gene TRBV5-1; no reliable D call. Trimming stripped 4 bases from V and 6 bases from J, with 11 bases between. CDR1 and CDR2 (germline): SGHRS, YFSETQ. CDR3 length equals 13 residues. The CDR3 spells CASSLVRTNEQFF. In nucleotides, the CDR3 is TGCGCCAGCAGCCTGGTGAGGACCAATGAGCAGTTCTTC.

In this sample, this clone turned up a few times. J is TRBJ1-6 and V is TRBV7-9; TRBD1 is a possible D gene (5 bases). Trimming stripped 5 bases from V and 9 bases from J, with 17 bases between. Germline V CDR1 and CDR2: SEHNR, FQNEAQ (reference sequence). The CDR3 contains 15 residues. DNA of the CDR3: TGTGCCAGCAGCAAGGACGGGGGTATCGGTTCACCCCTCCACTTT. Translation: CASSKDGGIGSPLHF.

The chain combines TRBV11-2 with TRBJ1-2, with no clear D. The CDR3 is made up of 15 amino acids. CDR1 SGHAT and CDR2 FQNNGV come from the germline V gene. With 0 bases removed from V and 1 base from J, the gap between germline ends came to 9 bases. The CDR3: CASSLEGWGNYGYTF. The CDR3 bases are TGTGCCAGCAGCTTAGAGGGGTGGGGTAACTATGGCTACACCTTC.

V and J are TRBV6-5 and TRBJ1-3; D is unresolved. Germline-derived CDR1 and CDR2 are MNHEY and SVGAGI. Between the trimmed V and J ends, which lost 0 bases and 4 bases, there was a span of 7 bases. This CDR3 region has 14 residues. CDR3: CASSYSESGNTIYF. For the CDR3, the DNA is TGTGCCAGCAGTTACTCGGAGTCGGGAAACACCATATATTTT.

The chain is built from TRBV5-4 and TRBJ1-2; perhaps TRBD1 as D (5 bases). Trimming stripped 2 bases from V and 8 bases from J, with 10 bases between. This CDR3 spans 12 amino acids. Germline V CDR1 and CDR2: SGHNT, YYREEE (reference sequence). DNA of the CDR3: TGTGCCAGCAGCTTTACGGGGCAGGGCTACACCTTC. As protein: CASSFTGQGYTF.

The rearrangement links TRBV30 to TRBJ1-3; D gene uncertain. Germline CDR1 GTSNPN, CDR2 SVGIG (reference sequence). The V and J ends lost 2 bases and 1 base respectively, with 12 bases between them. The CDR3 runs to 15 residues. The DNA for the CDR3 is TGTGCCTGGAGTAGGCAGGCGAAATCTGGAAACACCATATATTTT. Its protein product is CAWSRQAKSGNTIYF.

This sequence joins TRBV27 and TRBJ2-3; no reliable D call. The CDR3 is 12 residues long. Germline lookup yields CDR1 MNHEY and CDR2 SMNVEV (reference sequence). V was shortened by 5 bases and J by 10 bases, with 13 bases between the two germline ends. As DNA, the CDR3 is TGTGCCAGCAGTCCTCAGCCCGCGGCGCAGTATTTT. Protein product: CASSPQPAAQYF.

This clone turned up a few times. The same CDR3 arises from other DNA sequences in this sample as well. The chain combines TRBV6-5 with TRBJ1-6; D remains unclear. The CDR3 runs 12 residues. Looked up from germline, CDR1 is MNHEY and CDR2 is SVGAGI. V was clipped by 6 bases and J by 10 bases, with 10 bases between them. CDR3: CASSRTGSPLHF. CDR3 sequence (DNA): TGTGCCAGCAGCAGGACGGGATCACCCCTCCACTTT.

This chain joins TRBV5-1 and TRBJ2-1; TRBD1 matches at 7 bases. After removal of 1 base from V and 5 bases from J, the junction contained 3 bases not matched to a gene. The CDR3 runs to 14 residues. Germline V gives CDR1 SGHRS, CDR2 YFSETQ. The CDR3 bases are TGCGCCAGCAGCTTGACAGGGGTTAACAATGAGCAGTTCTTC. It yields the protein CASSLTGVNNEQFF.

V and J are TRBV6-5 and TRBJ1-6; TRBD1 is a possible D gene (5 bases). Trimming pared 2 bases from V and 9 bases from J, leaving 11 bases between. This CDR3 is 14 amino acids long. Germline CDR1 is MNHEY and CDR2 is SVGAGI. The CDR3 DNA reads as TGTGCCAGCAGTTACGGGCAGGGCGGTTCACCCCTCCACTTT. This translates into CASSYGQGGSPLHF.

The chain uses TRBV3-1 (or the pseudogene TRBV3-2) and TRBJ2-7; the match to TRBD2 covers 9 bases. The CDR3 contains 15 residues. J gave up 6 bases and V 4 bases, and 10 bases lay outside the gene matches. Looked up from germline, CDR1 is LGHDT and CDR2 is YNNKEL (reference sequence). CDR3 amino acids: CASSRDLAGAGEQYF. The CDR3, as DNA: TGTGCCAGCAGCCGGGACTTAGCGGGAGCTGGCGAGCAGTACTTC.

This clone has just a few counts. The chain combines TRBV19 with TRBJ2-2; D uncertain. The CDR3 length is 12 residues. CDR1 and CDR2 (germline): LNHDA, SQIVND (reference sequence). With 7 bases removed from V and 5 bases from J, the gap between germline ends came to 8 bases. This chain's CDR3 is CASKTRTGELFF. CDR3 nucleotides: TGTGCCAGTAAGACTCGGACCGGGGAGCTGTTTTTT. The complete variable domain, with remaining parts taken from reference TRBV19 and TRBJ2-2, reads DGGITQSPKYLFRKEGQNVTLSCEQNLNHDAMYWYRQDPGQGLRLIYYSQIVNDFQKGDIAEGYSVSREKKESFPLTVTSAQKNPTAFYLCASKTRTGELFFGEGSRLTVL.

The chain recombines TRBV7-9 with TRBJ2-7; tentative D call: TRBD2 (5 bases). This CDR3 region has 15 residues. V lost 4 bases, J lost 4 bases, and 17 bases lay in between. Per the germline V gene, CDR1 is SEHNR and CDR2 is FQNEAQ (reference sequence). This chain's CDR3 is CASSSGGLDGYEQYF. CDR3 bases: TGTGCCAGCAGCTCCGGCGGGCTAGATGGATACGAGCAGTACTTC.

The chain carries TRBV28 and TRBJ1-5, with 7 bases that match TRBD1. Germline V gene sequence: CDR1 MDHEN, CDR2 SYDVKM. The CDR3 has 13 residues. J gave up 5 bases and V 8 bases, and 6 bases lay outside the gene matches. This chain's CDR3 is CASRGGWDQPQHF. The CDR3, as DNA: TGTGCCAGCCGAGGGGGCTGGGATCAGCCCCAGCATTTT.

The chain has TRBV7-2 and TRBJ2-5; the D gene is possibly TRBD2 (6 bases). Germline lookup yields CDR1 SGHTA and CDR2 FQGNSA. CDR3 size: 13 residues. V lost 7 bases, J lost 1 base, and 10 bases lay in between. The CDR3 DNA sequence: TGTGCCAGCACCCGGGACTCCCAAGAGACCCAGTACTTC. Translation gives CASTRDSQETQYF.

The CDR3 here is CASSGDTGSRVDTQYF. Here the CDR3 DNA reads TGTGCCAGCAGTGGAGATACGGGGAGCAGGGTAGATACGCAGTATTTT. The rearrangement joins TRBV25-1 to TRBJ2-3; D could derive from TRBD1 or TRBD2 (5 bases each). The CDR3 is 16 residues long. Germline V gene data show CDR1 as MGHDK and CDR2 as SYGVNS. Trimming shortened V by 4 bases and J by 5 bases, and 19 bases separated the two germline ends.

This chain connects TRBV5-1 to TRBJ2-1; no reliable D call. CDR1 and CDR2 (germline): SGHRS, YFSETQ. There are 15 residues in the CDR3. V was trimmed by 0 bases and J by 1 base, leaving 8 bases between them. CDR3 residues: CASSLGRRSYNEQFF. The CDR3 DNA follows: TGCGCCAGCAGCTTGGGCCGGCGATCCTACAATGAGCAGTTCTTC.

The rearrangement links TRBV29-1 to TRBJ2-2; TRBD1 matches at 8 bases. The CDR3 consists of 15 residues. V shed 7 bases, J shed 6 bases, and the junction held 13 bases outside the gene matches. CDR1 is SQVTM, CDR2 ANQGSEA, per germline. The CDR3 protein is CSARKRQGIAGELFF. The CDR3, as DNA: TGCAGCGCCCGGAAACGACAGGGGATCGCCGGGGAGCTGTTTTTT.